Listed here are 19 T cell receptor beta chains from one sample, sequenced in a study of spatial heterogeneity in lung cancer. The time point was: sample taken at primary tumor resection. The sequenced material consisted of unsorted whole RNA from tumor, nontumor lung or frozen PBMC. One entry per CDR3 protein results from TCRdb running MiXCR on the 5' RACE reads. The table records fewer than 20,000 distinct CDR3 sequences, around a fifth of them present only once. This material consisted of PBMCs, taken at surgery. Source of these receptors: a male donor with early-stage non-small cell lung cancer.

This clonotype was counted at least ten times. The rearrangement joins TRBV6-2 or TRBV6-3 to TRBJ1-2; possibly TRBD1 for D (5 bases). Trimming took off 2 bases at V and 3 bases at J, with 10 bases between the two ends. There are 14 residues in the CDR3. Per germline, CDR1 MNHEY and CDR2 SVGEGT. The CDR3 bases are TGTGCCAGCAGTTACGGCAGGGACGACTATGGCTACACCTTC. This sequence encodes CASSYGRDDYGYTF.

The rearrangement uses TRBV20-1 and TRBJ1-2; D call uncertain. V lost 4 bases, J lost 5 bases, and 14 bases lay in between. The germline gives CDR1 DFQATT, CDR2 SNEGSKA (reference sequence). This CDR3 spans 13 amino acids. The CDR3 sequence: CSANRETLYGYTF. The DNA of the CDR3 is TGCAGTGCTAACCGGGAAACTCTTTATGGCTACACCTTC.

A few counts support this clonotype. This rearrangement joins TRBV7-3 to TRBJ2-4; 10 nucleotides align to TRBD2. This CDR3 contains 15 residues. CDR1 is SGHTA and CDR2 is FQGTGA in the germline V gene. J lost 12 bases, V lost 0 bases, and 8 bases had no gene match. The CDR3 nucleotides are TGTGCCAGCAGCTTAACGCAAGCGGGGGGGAGTACTCAGTACTTC. Its translation: CASSLTQAGGSTQYF.

This clonotype showed up many times. The rearrangement links TRBV14 to TRBJ2-7; 9 positions match TRBD1. After removal of 3 bases from V and 13 bases from J, the junction contained 13 bases not matched to a gene. This CDR3 region has 14 residues. The germline V gene encodes CDR1 SGHDN and CDR2 FVKESK. The CDR3 nucleotides are TGTGCCAGCAGCCAGGCACCGGGACAGGGAAATGTATACTTC. Protein product: CASSQAPGQGNVYF.

This clonotype appeared a few times. The V call is TRBV5-1, the J call TRBJ2-2, with a possible D match to TRBD2 (6 bases). Germline V CDR1 and CDR2: SGHRS, YFSETQ. The CDR3 is made up of 16 amino acids. V was clipped by 10 bases and J by 2 bases, with 21 bases between them. The DNA of the CDR3 is TGCGCCTCCCATGTCTTCGGGACTTATAACACCGGGGAGCTGTTTTTT. This codes for CASHVFGTYNTGELFF.

The rearrangement uses TRBV3-1 and TRBJ2-7, with TRBD1 identical over 7 bases. Per the germline V gene, CDR1 is LGHDT and CDR2 is YNNKEL (reference sequence). V trimming: 5 bases; J trimming: 7 bases; junction bases outside the gene matches: 8. The CDR3 length is 13 residues. The CDR3 DNA is TGTGCCAGCAGCTCAACAGGGGTAGGGGAGCAGTACTTC. Translation: CASSSTGVGEQYF.

This clonotype was seen a single time. The gene calls are TRBV4-1 and TRBJ2-7; 10 bases agree with TRBD2. Per germline, CDR1 MGHRA and CDR2 YSYEKL. With 4 bases clipped from V and 1 base from J, the junction kept 16 bases outside the gene matches. There are 19 residues in the CDR3. CDR3 region: CASSRDLAGGQPNSYEQYF. CDR3 DNA: TGCGCCAGCAGCCGGGATTTAGCGGGAGGCCAACCGAATTCCTACGAGCAGTACTTC.

The chain carries TRBV12-3 or TRBV12-4 and TRBJ2-3; no firm D call. CDR3 length: 14 residues. Trimming stripped 0 bases from V and 0 bases from J, with 4 bases between. The CDR3 region has the DNA TGTGCCAGCAGTTTAGCGGGCAGCACAGATACGCAGTATTTT. Translating it yields CASSLAGSTDTQYF.

This clonotype was seen repeatedly, ten times or more. The chain carries TRBV12-3 or TRBV12-4 and TRBJ1-1, with a weak D call TRBD1 (5 bases). The CDR3 runs 14 residues. Trimming took 6 bases from V and 0 from J, leaving 11 bases between them. As DNA, the CDR3 is TGTGCCAGCAGCTCCGGACAAGTGAACACTGAAGCTTTCTTT. It codes for CASSSGQVNTEAFF.

Judged by abundance, this clonotype is medium-sized. V and J are TRBV2 and TRBJ2-7; no reliable D call. Germline-derived CDR1 and CDR2 are SNHLY and FYNNEI. This CDR3 contains 14 residues. Trimming stripped 9 bases from V and 1 base from J, with 16 bases between. The CDR3 protein is CARQHRPGSYEQYF. The CDR3 DNA sequence: TGTGCCAGGCAACACCGGCCGGGTTCCTACGAGCAGTACTTC.

The rearrangement links TRBV11-2 to TRBJ1-6; a possible D gene is TRBD1 (5 bases). The CDR3 is 13 amino acids. Germline CDR1 is SGHAT and CDR2 is FQNNGV. Trimming shortened V by 4 bases and J by 9 bases, and 10 bases separated the two germline ends. The CDR3 DNA follows: TGTGCCAGCAGCTGGGACCTAGGTTCACCCCTCCACTTT. Encoded protein: CASSWDLGSPLHF.

This clonotype was seen many times. The rearrangement uses TRBV29-1 and TRBJ2-7; 9 bases match TRBD1. Losses at the gene ends were 4 bases for V and 3 bases for J; bases not matched to a gene: 4. The CDR3 contains 13 residues. Per germline, CDR1 SQVTM and CDR2 ANQGSEA. The CDR3 protein is CSVGPGQGYEQYF. CDR3 bases: TGCAGCGTTGGACCGGGACAGGGCTACGAGCAGTACTTC.

This clonotype is categorized as medium-sized. The CDR3 sequence: CASRFTSGGQETQYF. The CDR3 region has the DNA TGTGCCAGCAGATTTACTAGCGGGGGACAAGAGACCCAGTACTTC. The chain links TRBV5-6 to TRBJ2-5, with TRBD2 matching 11 bases. J was trimmed by 2 bases and V by 5 bases; bases with no gene match: 5. The CDR3 loop spans 15 amino acids. Germline CDR1 is SGHDT and CDR2 is YYEEEE.

By proportion, this clonotype is medium-sized. The chain links TRBV7-2 to TRBJ2-5, with a tentative D call TRBD2 (5 bases). Germline V lookup: CDR1 SGHTA, CDR2 FQGNSA. CDR3 length: 16 residues. V was shortened by 3 bases and J by 4 bases, with 18 bases between the two germline ends. The CDR3 reads CASSFGLALSTETQYF. CDR3 nucleotide sequence: TGTGCCAGCAGCTTTGGGCTAGCCCTTTCGACAGAGACCCAGTACTTC.

The CDR3 sequence: CASSYREAGELFF. Written as DNA, the CDR3 is TGTGCCAGCAGTTACAGGGAGGCCGGGGAGCTGTTTTTT. This sequence joins TRBV6-5 and TRBJ2-2; possible D gene TRBD2, 6 bases. The CDR3 has 13 residues. Trimming removed 2 bases at V and 6 bases at J, with 7 bases between. CDR1 is MNHEY and CDR2 is SVGAGI in the germline V gene.

CDR3 sequence: CASRRTRGGPDTQYF. The CDR3, as DNA: TGTGCCAGCAGGCGGACTAGGGGAGGTCCAGATACGCAGTATTTT. The chain joins TRBV11-2 to TRBJ2-3, with TRBD2 matching 7 bases. The J segment lost 4 bases and the V segment lost 6 bases, leaving 10 bases of the junction unmatched. CDR1 is SGHAT and CDR2 is FQNNGV in the germline V gene. This CDR3 region has 15 residues.

A note on this clonotype: A single base separates this from a much larger clone, so it may be a read error. The rearrangement joins TRBV6-5 to TRBJ1-1; D gene ambiguous. This CDR3 has 13 amino acids. Germline V gene sequence: CDR1 MNHEY, CDR2 SVGAGI. CDR3 sequence (DNA): TGTGTCAGCAGTTACGGGGTGAACACTGAAGCTTTCTTT. This gives the protein CVSSYGVNTEAFF.

The genes are TRBV5-8 and TRBJ1-1; D not certain. In germline, CDR1 is SGHTS, CDR2 YDEGEE. The germline V and J ends were trimmed by 2 bases and 4 bases, with 9 bases remaining between them. The CDR3 spans 13 residues. This CDR3 reads CASSLGQSTEAFF. The CDR3 DNA is TGTGCCAGCAGCTTAGGGCAGAGCACTGAAGCTTTCTTT.

In its sample, this clonotype ranks as medium-sized. This chain links TRBV14 with TRBJ1-4; D is undetermined. CDR1 is SGHDN and CDR2 is FVKESK in the germline V gene. Trimming cost V 4 bases and J 12 bases, with 15 bases left between them. The CDR3 consists of 13 residues. The CDR3 DNA reads as TGTGCCAGCAGCCGGCGGGTCTTTGGGGAACTGTTTTTT. It encodes CASSRRVFGELFF.